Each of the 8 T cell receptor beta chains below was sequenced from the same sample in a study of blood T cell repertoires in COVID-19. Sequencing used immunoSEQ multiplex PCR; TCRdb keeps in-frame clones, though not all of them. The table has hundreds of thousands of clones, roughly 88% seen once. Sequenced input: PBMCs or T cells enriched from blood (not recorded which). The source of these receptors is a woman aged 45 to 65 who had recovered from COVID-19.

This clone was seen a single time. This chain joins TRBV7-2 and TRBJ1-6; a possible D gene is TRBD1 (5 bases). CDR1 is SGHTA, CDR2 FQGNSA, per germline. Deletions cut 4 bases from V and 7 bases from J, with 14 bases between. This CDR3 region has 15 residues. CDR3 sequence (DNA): TGTGCCAGCAGCTCCGGCGGGGGTTTGAATTCACCCCTCCACTTT. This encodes CASSSGGGLNSPLHF.

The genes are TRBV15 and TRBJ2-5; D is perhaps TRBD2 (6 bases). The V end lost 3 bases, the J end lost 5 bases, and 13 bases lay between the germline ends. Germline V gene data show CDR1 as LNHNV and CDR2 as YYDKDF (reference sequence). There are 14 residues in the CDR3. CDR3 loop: CATSSGGLGETQYF. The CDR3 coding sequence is TGTGCCACCAGCAGCGGGGGACTCGGGGAGACCCAGTACTTC.

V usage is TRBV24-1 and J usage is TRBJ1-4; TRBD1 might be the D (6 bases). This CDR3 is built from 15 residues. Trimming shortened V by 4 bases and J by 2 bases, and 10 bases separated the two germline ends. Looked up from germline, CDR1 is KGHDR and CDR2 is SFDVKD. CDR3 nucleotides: TGTGCCACCAGTGACCACAGGGTGACTAATGAAAAACTGTTTTTT. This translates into CATSDHRVTNEKLFF.

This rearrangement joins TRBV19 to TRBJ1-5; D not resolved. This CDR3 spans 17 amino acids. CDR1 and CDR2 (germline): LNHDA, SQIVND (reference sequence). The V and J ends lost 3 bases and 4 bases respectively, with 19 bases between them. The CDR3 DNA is TGTGCCAGTAGTATTTGGTTCGGGAGACGATTAAATCAGCCCCAGCATTTT. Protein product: CASSIWFGRRLNQPQHF.

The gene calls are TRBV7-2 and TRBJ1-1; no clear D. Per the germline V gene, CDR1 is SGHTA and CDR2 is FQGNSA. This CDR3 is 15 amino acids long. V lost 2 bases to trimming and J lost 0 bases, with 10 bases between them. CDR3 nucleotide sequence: TGTGCCAGCAGCTTATCGGCGGGCGTGAACACTGAAGCTTTCTTT. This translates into CASSLSAGVNTEAFF.

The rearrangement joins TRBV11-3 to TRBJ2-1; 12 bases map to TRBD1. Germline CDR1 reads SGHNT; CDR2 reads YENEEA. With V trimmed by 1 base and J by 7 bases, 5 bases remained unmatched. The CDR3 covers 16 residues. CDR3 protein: CASSLGDRGRRNEQFF. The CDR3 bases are TGTGCCAGCAGCTTAGGGGACAGGGGGCGCAGGAATGAGCAGTTCTTC.

CDR3 in DNA: TGCGCCAGCAGCCAAGCCGCTATGGGGGGAAAAGGAAACACCATATATTTT. Residues: CASSQAAMGGKGNTIYF. The rearrangement uses TRBV4-3 and TRBJ1-3; D may be TRBD1 (5 bases). The germline V gene has CDR1 LGHNA and CDR2 YSLEER. The CDR3 has 17 residues. V lost 1 base and J lost 4, with 17 bases in between.

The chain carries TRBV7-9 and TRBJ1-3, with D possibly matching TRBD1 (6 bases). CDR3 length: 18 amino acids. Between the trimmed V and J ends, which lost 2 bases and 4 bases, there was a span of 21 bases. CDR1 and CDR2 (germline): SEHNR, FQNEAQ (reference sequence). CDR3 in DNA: TGTGCCAGCAGCTTATTTCCCCCTGACAGGCCGTCCGGAAACACCATATATTTT. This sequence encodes CASSLFPPDRPSGNTIYF.